This entry features one TCR beta chain sequence. Its antigen is not known. The germline V gene encodes CDR1 LGHNA and CDR2 YSLEER. Trimming removed 4 bases at V and 7 bases at J, with 10 bases between. This CDR3 has 13 amino acids. These data originate in a study of CD8+ T cells in alopecia areata. Study outcomes and limitations: Alphabeta T cells residing in normal skin are also sequenced in scalp samples.

As for treatment: oral pan-JAK inhibitor, 5-10 mg twice daily. Isolated RNA was reverse transcribed into cDNA used as the sequencing template. Profiling relied on immunoSEQ multiplex PCR, and the TCRdb table lists in-frame clones only, not all of them. The table records some 170,000 clones, approximately 55% of them present only once. The input for sequencing was CD8+ T cells sorted from blood, taken at week 24, from a patient treated with tofacitinib. The chain links TRBV4-3 to TRBJ2-2, with TRBD2 as a possible D gene (6 bases). The receptor was derived from a human donor with alopecia areata. The CDR3 is CASSPRGIGELFF. CDR3 bases: TGCGCCAGCAGCCCCCGCGGGATCGGGGAGCTGTTTTTT.